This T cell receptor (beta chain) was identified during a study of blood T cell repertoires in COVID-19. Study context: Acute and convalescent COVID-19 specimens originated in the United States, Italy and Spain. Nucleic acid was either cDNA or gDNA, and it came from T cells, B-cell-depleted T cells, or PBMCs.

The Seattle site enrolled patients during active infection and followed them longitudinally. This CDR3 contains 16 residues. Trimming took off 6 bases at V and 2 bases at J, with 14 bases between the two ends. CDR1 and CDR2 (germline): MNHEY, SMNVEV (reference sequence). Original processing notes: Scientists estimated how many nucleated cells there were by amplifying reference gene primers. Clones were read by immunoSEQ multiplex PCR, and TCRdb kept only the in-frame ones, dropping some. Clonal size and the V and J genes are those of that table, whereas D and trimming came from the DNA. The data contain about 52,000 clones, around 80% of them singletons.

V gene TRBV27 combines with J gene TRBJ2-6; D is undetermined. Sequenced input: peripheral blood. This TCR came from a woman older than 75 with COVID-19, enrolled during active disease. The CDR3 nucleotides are TGTGCCAGCAGCCGTATGGTGGAGACTGGGGCCAACGTCCTGACTTTC. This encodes CASSRMVETGANVLTF. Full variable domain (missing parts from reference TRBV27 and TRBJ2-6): EAQVTQNPRYLITVTGKKLTVTCSQNMNHEYMSWYRQDPGLGLRQIYYSMNVEVTDKGDVPEGYKVSRKEKRNFPLILESPSPNQTSLYFCASSRMVETGANVLTFGAGSRLTVL.